The 19 T cell receptor beta chains reported below all come from one sample, sequenced in a study of shared clonotypes between healthy human individuals. The method was immunoSEQ multiplex PCR; TCRdb's version includes in-frame clones alone and lacks a portion of them. Seen here are millions of clones, approximately 90% observed once, and the top ten hold roughly 0.14%. The sequenced material came from naive CD4+ T cells sorted from blood. Subset meaning: CD45RA+ positively selected. Receptors originate from a man between 18 and 29 years old in good health.

Concerning this clone: Other DNA sequences in the same sample also yield this CDR3. The CDR3 loop is CASSLGTRTDTQYF. The CDR3 nucleotides are TGCGCCAGCAGCTTGGGGACTCGCACAGATACGCAGTATTTT. The V call is TRBV5-1, the J call TRBJ2-3; possible D gene TRBD2, 5 bases. The CDR3 sequence is 14 residues long. The V and J ends lost 0 bases and 1 base respectively, with 6 bases between them. Germline loops: CDR1 SGHRS, CDR2 YFSETQ.

The chain joins TRBV2 to TRBJ1-5; 8 nucleotides match TRBD1. CDR1 and CDR2 from the germline V gene are SNHLY and FYNNEI. V was clipped by 6 bases and J by 7 bases; unmatched bases: 5. The CDR3 loop spans 13 amino acids. The CDR3 sequence: CASRPDRAQPQHF. The CDR3 nucleotides are TGTGCCAGCAGACCGGACAGGGCCCAGCCCCAGCATTTT.

The table lists this clone with a few counts. Other DNA sequences within the sample encode an identical CDR3. This sequence joins TRBV7-2 and TRBJ1-1; D uncertain. Germline lookup yields CDR1 SGHTA and CDR2 FQGNSA. The V and J ends lost 1 base and 1 base respectively, with 4 bases between them. This CDR3 contains 13 residues. CDR3 bases: TGTGCCAGCAGCTTAGAGGGGAACACTGAAGCTTTCTTT. It translates to CASSLEGNTEAFF.

The chain recombines TRBV6-6 with TRBJ2-7; D possibly corresponds to TRBD1 (6 bases). CDR3 length equals 12 residues. The V gene's germline CDR1 is MNHNY and CDR2 SVGAGI (reference sequence). Trimming took 3 bases from V and 5 from J, leaving 8 bases between them. Here the CDR3 DNA reads TGTGCCAGCAGTTATACAGGGAACGAGCAGTACTTC. Its protein product is CASSYTGNEQYF.

The chain has TRBV5-4 and TRBJ1-6; D ambiguous. Germline values: CDR1 SGHNT, CDR2 YYREEE (reference sequence). The length of the CDR3 is 14 residues. The germline V and J ends were trimmed by 3 bases and 11 bases, with 15 bases remaining between them. CDR3 sequence (DNA): TGTGCCAGCAGCTCCGCCCTCGGGAGGGCACCCCTCCACTTT. Translating it yields CASSSALGRAPLHF.

The CDR3 DNA sequence: TGTGCCAGCAGTTTCTCCGGGGACAACAGGGCCCAGCATTTT. Its translation is CASSFSGDNRAQHF. V gene TRBV28 combines with J gene TRBJ1-5, with a tentative D call TRBD1 (6 bases). V was trimmed by 3 bases and J by 11 bases, leaving 17 bases between them. The germline V gene has CDR1 MDHEN and CDR2 SYDVKM. This CDR3 is 14 amino acids long.

The rearrangement joins TRBV27 to TRBJ2-7; the match to TRBD2 covers 15 bases. CDR1 and CDR2 (germline): MNHEY, SMNVEV (reference sequence). V lost 4 bases to trimming and J lost 2 bases; unmatched junction nucleotides: 6. The CDR3 totals 17 residues. CDR3 loop: CASSSGLAGGSTYEQYF. CDR3 nucleotide sequence: TGTGCCAGCAGTTCGGGACTAGCGGGAGGATCCACCTACGAGCAGTACTTC.

V gene TRBV5-1 combines with J gene TRBJ2-7; the D call may be TRBD1 or TRBD2 (5 bases each). The length of the CDR3 is 14 residues. With 4 bases removed from V and 7 bases from J, the gap between germline ends came to 18 bases. Germline CDR1 is SGHRS and CDR2 is YFSETQ. CDR3 sequence (DNA): TGCGCCAGCAGCAGGGACGGGGACGTGGGGGAGCAGTACTTC. The encoded protein is CASSRDGDVGEQYF.

A note on this clone: Other nucleotide sequences in the sample specify the same CDR3. In nucleotides, the CDR3 is TGTGCCAGCAGCCCGGGACTAGCCCAAGAGACCCAGTACTTC. Translated: CASSPGLAQETQYF. The chain carries TRBV5-4 and TRBJ2-5, with 9 bases that match TRBD2. Germline V gene lookup returns CDR1 SGHNT and CDR2 YYREEE (reference sequence). J was trimmed by 1 base and V by 4 bases; bases with no gene match: 2. The length of the CDR3 is 14 residues.

V usage is TRBV11-3 and J usage is TRBJ1-1; unclear D gene. Trimming removed 1 base at V and 3 bases at J, with 9 bases between. The CDR3 runs 14 residues. Germline V gene sequence: CDR1 SGHNT, CDR2 YENEEA. The CDR3, as DNA: TGTGCCAGCAGCTTAGCCGGACGGGACACTGAAGCTTTCTTT. It is translated as CASSLAGRDTEAFF.

This chain uses TRBV11-3 with TRBJ2-3; D is perhaps TRBD1 or TRBD2 (5 bases each). V gave up 5 bases and J gave up 2 bases, with 11 bases separating them. Germline lookup yields CDR1 SGHNT and CDR2 YENEEA. This CDR3 is 14 amino acids long. The CDR3 DNA is TGTGCCAGCAGCCGGGGCCCGGACACAGATACGCAGTATTTT. It codes for CASSRGPDTDTQYF.

This clone was recorded only once. The gene calls are TRBV5-4 and TRBJ2-1; 7 positions match TRBD2. After removal of 0 bases from V and 6 bases from J, the junction contained 9 bases not matched to a gene. The germline gives CDR1 SGHNT, CDR2 YYREEE (reference sequence). This CDR3 region has 16 residues. The CDR3 sequence is CASSLEVSGSGNEQFF. CDR3 DNA: TGTGCCAGCAGCTTGGAGGTTAGCGGGTCCGGCAATGAGCAGTTCTTC.

This clone was detected a few times. At the DNA level, this CDR3 is encoded by other sequences in the same sample as well. The J gene is TRBJ2-5, the V gene TRBV5-1; D may be TRBD2 (6 bases). Germline CDR1 SGHRS, CDR2 YFSETQ. V was trimmed by 0 bases and J by 5 bases, leaving 8 bases between them. CDR3 length: 13 amino acids. The CDR3 bases are TGCGCCAGCAGCTTGGGTGGGGGGGAGACCCAGTACTTC. Translated: CASSLGGGETQYF.

This clone was seen just once. The genes are TRBV7-6 and TRBJ2-3; D ambiguous. Germline V gene data show CDR1 as SGHVS and CDR2 as FNYEAQ. The CDR3 sequence is 16 residues long. The V end was cut by 2 bases, the J end by 1 base, with 13 bases between. The CDR3 region is CASSLISTGGTDTQYF. Written as DNA, the CDR3 is TGTGCCAGCAGCTTAATCTCGACGGGTGGCACAGATACGCAGTATTTT.

The chain is built from TRBV10-3 and TRBJ1-1; 11 bases align to TRBD1. The CDR3 spans 17 residues. With V trimmed by 5 bases and J by 5 bases, 13 bases remained unmatched. CDR1 ENHRY and CDR2 SYGVKD come from the germline V gene. The CDR3 protein is CAISKSGTGGRGTEAFF. CDR3 nucleotides: TGTGCCATCAGTAAATCCGGGACAGGGGGGAGAGGGACTGAAGCTTTCTTT.

The chain recombines TRBV13 with TRBJ2-6; D possibly corresponds to TRBD1 (5 bases). The CDR3 length is 15 residues. The V end was cut by 3 bases, the J end by 2 bases, with 8 bases between. Germline CDR1 reads PRHDT; CDR2 reads FYEKMQ (reference sequence). The CDR3 here is CASSFRTTGANVLTF. The CDR3 region has the DNA TGTGCCAGCAGCTTCCGGACAACTGGGGCCAACGTCCTGACTTTC.

This clone appeared once. This chain links TRBV5-5 with TRBJ1-1, with D perhaps TRBD1 (5 bases). This CDR3 comprises 14 residues. CDR1 SGHKS and CDR2 YYEKEE come from the germline V gene (reference sequence). The V end was cut by 5 bases, the J end by 4 bases, with 15 bases between. CDR3 in DNA: TGTGCCAGCAGGCAGAATGGGGCTCGCACTGAAGCTTTCTTT. Translated, it gives CASRQNGARTEAFF.

The chain joins TRBV28 to TRBJ2-7; TRBD2 aligns across 7 bases. This CDR3 has 14 residues. CDR1 and CDR2 from the germline V gene are MDHEN and SYDVKM. J was trimmed by 0 bases and V by 7 bases; bases with no gene match: 6. Here the CDR3 reads CASKSAGVSYEQYF. CDR3 nucleotides: TGTGCCAGCAAATCGGCGGGGGTCTCCTACGAGCAGTACTTC.

This clone was observed once. The genes are TRBV30 and TRBJ2-7, with unresolved D. V lost 5 bases, J lost 4 bases, and 9 bases lay in between. CDR3 length: 11 residues. Germline assignment: CDR1 GTSNPN and CDR2 SVGIG (reference sequence). The CDR3 region is CAWGIRYEQYF. For the CDR3, the DNA is TGTGCCTGGGGAATAAGATACGAGCAGTACTTC. Variable domain in full (rest from reference TRBV30 and TRBJ2-7): SQTIHQWPATLVQPVGSPLSLECTVEGTSNPNLYWYRQAAGRGLQLLFYSVGIGQISSEVPQNLSASRPQDRQFILSSKKLLLSDSGFYLCAWGIRYEQYFGPGTRLTVT.